These 15 T cell receptor beta chains were all obtained from the same sample, sequenced in a study of Ad26.COV2.S vaccination and SARS-CoV-2 variants. The treatment: about 20 received Ad26.COV2.S at low or high dose, single or two shots; 5 received placebo; per-sample allocation not given. Material that was analyzed had been drawn on day 63 after the first vaccine or placebo injection. Generated by immunoSEQ multiplex PCR, the TCRdb table keeps only in-frame clones and is missing some. Among more than 350,000 clones, around 90% were seen once, and the ten largest hold more than 9%. The sequences come from peripheral blood, collected in a trial of Ad26.COV2.S vaccine versus placebo. The receptor source for this set is a person between 18 and 65 years old who received the Ad26.COV2.S COVID-19 vaccine or a placebo.

This chain connects TRBV30 to TRBJ2-7; D unclear. Germline CDR1 GTSNPN, CDR2 SVGIG (reference sequence). This CDR3 has 13 residues. V was pared by 0 bases and J by 3 bases, with 9 bases between. DNA of the CDR3: TGTGCCTGGAGTGTACAGATTGGCTACGAGCAGTACTTC. Translating it yields CAWSVQIGYEQYF.

The V and J genes are TRBV6-5 and TRBJ2-5, with D unclear. Trimming stripped 6 bases from V and 3 bases from J, with 11 bases between. Germline CDR1 is MNHEY and CDR2 is SVGAGI. CDR3 length: 13 residues. The CDR3 DNA reads as TGTGCCAGCAGGGTGGGCGTGAAAGAGACCCAGTACTTC. Its translation: CASRVGVKETQYF.

This sequence joins TRBV5-6 and TRBJ2-1; D is perhaps TRBD1 (5 bases). V shed 4 bases and J shed 10 bases, with 15 bases lying between them. The CDR3 runs 13 residues. Germline CDR1 SGHDT, CDR2 YYEEEE. The CDR3 spells CASSQLPGREQFF. CDR3 bases: TGTGCCAGCAGCCAGCTGCCAGGGCGGGAGCAGTTCTTC.

This clone was counted between two and nine times. The genes are TRBV19 and TRBJ1-1; TRBD1 is a possible D gene (5 bases). The V end lost 9 bases, the J end lost 4 bases, and 9 bases lay between the germline ends. This CDR3 comprises 11 residues. The germline V gene encodes CDR1 LNHDA and CDR2 SQIVND (reference sequence). The CDR3, as DNA: TGTGCCAGCAGGGAGGGCACTGAAGCTTTCTTT. It codes for CASREGTEAFF.

In regard to this clone: Within the sample, other DNA sequences also encode this same CDR3. This sequence joins TRBV7-9 and TRBJ1-1; 8 positions match TRBD1. The CDR3 covers 14 residues. The V segment lost 4 bases and the J segment 1 base; nucleotides outside the gene matches: 2. Germline V gene sequence: CDR1 SEHNR, CDR2 FQNEAQ (reference sequence). As DNA, the CDR3 is TGTGCCAGCAGCTCCGGACAGGGGAACACTGAAGCTTTCTTT. This encodes CASSSGQGNTEAFF. The whole variable domain, remainder taken from reference TRBV7-9 and TRBJ1-1, is DTGVSQNPRHKITKRGQNVTFRCDPISEHNRLYWYRQTLGQGPEFLTYFQNEAQLEKSRLLSDRFSAERPKGSFSTLEIQRTEQGDSAMYLCASSSGQGNTEAFFGQGTRLTVV.

The chain has TRBV5-5 and TRBJ2-5; the D gene is possibly TRBD2 (5 bases). Germline loops: CDR1 SGHKS, CDR2 YYEKEE (reference sequence). With 0 bases removed from V and 0 bases from J, the gap between germline ends came to 6 bases. This CDR3 contains 14 residues. The CDR3 here is CASSLGGHQETQYF. In DNA, the CDR3 is TGTGCCAGCAGCTTGGGAGGGCACCAAGAGACCCAGTACTTC.

The gene calls are TRBV27 and TRBJ2-5; D is ambiguous. V was pared by 7 bases and J by 7 bases, with 16 bases between. The V gene's germline CDR1 is MNHEY and CDR2 SMNVEV (reference sequence). The CDR3 covers 13 residues. The CDR3 DNA reads as TGTGCCAGCAAGAAAGCTCTGGATACGACCCAGTACTTC. Translation: CASKKALDTTQYF.

The J gene is TRBJ2-5, the V gene TRBV5-6; possibly TRBD2 for D (5 bases). V was pared by 0 bases and J by 5 bases, with 17 bases between. This CDR3 region has 16 residues. Germline V gene data show CDR1 as SGHDT and CDR2 as YYEEEE. The CDR3, as DNA: TGTGCCAGCAGCTTGGGACTATCTGGGAGTGGGGAGACCCAGTACTTC. Translating gives CASSLGLSGSGETQYF.

The V gene is TRBV10-3, the J gene TRBJ2-1; D is unclear. The V end lost 4 bases, the J end lost 1 base, and 8 bases lay between the germline ends. Germline V gives CDR1 ENHRY, CDR2 SYGVKD. The CDR3 loop spans 14 amino acids. The CDR3 DNA is TGTGCCATCAGTGCGGCCCAGTCCTACAATGAGCAGTTCTTC. Residues: CAISAAQSYNEQFF.

The rearrangement links TRBV9 to TRBJ1-3, with 8 bases matching TRBD1. The CDR3 spans 15 residues. V was pared by 1 base and J by 4 bases, with 4 bases of the junction left unmatched. Germline V gene sequence: CDR1 SGDLS, CDR2 YYNGEE. CDR3 sequence (DNA): TGTGCCAGCAGCGTAACAGGGGGAGACGGAAACACCATATATTTT. Its protein product is CASSVTGGDGNTIYF. Based on the CDR3 plus reference TRBV9 and TRBJ1-3, the full variable domain is DSGVTQTPKHLITATGQRVTLRCSPRSGDLSVYWYQQSLDQGLQFLIQYYNGEERAKGNILERFSAQQFPDLHSELNLSSLELGDSALYFCASSVTGGDGNTIYFGEGSWLTVV.

The chain uses TRBV29-1 and TRBJ2-1; perhaps TRBD2 as D (5 bases). Trimming took 8 bases from V and 0 from J, leaving 11 bases between them. The germline CDR1 and CDR2 sequences are SQVTM and ANQGSEA. This CDR3 is built from 13 residues. CDR3 sequence: CSTTGFSYNEQFF. The CDR3, as DNA: TGCAGCACCACGGGGTTCTCCTACAATGAGCAGTTCTTC.

The chain carries TRBV12-5 and TRBJ2-2; 10 bases are shared with TRBD1. J gave up 3 bases and V 1 base, and 8 bases lay outside the gene matches. CDR3 length: 18 amino acids. From germline, CDR1 is LGHNT and CDR2 FRNRAP. Written as DNA, the CDR3 is TGTGCTAGTGGTTTGGAACAACCGGGACAGGGGTACACCGGGGAGCTGTTTTTT. Residues: CASGLEQPGQGYTGELFF.

This clone was recorded a few times. The chain combines TRBV28 with TRBJ1-5; no definite D call. CDR1 and CDR2 (germline): MDHEN, SYDVKM. The CDR3 is 12 amino acids. V was clipped by 5 bases and J by 3 bases, with 5 bases between them. The CDR3 spells CASSQDNQPQHF. CDR3 coding DNA: TGTGCCAGCAGTCAGGACAATCAGCCCCAGCATTTT.

The V gene is TRBV19, the J gene TRBJ1-1, with D unclear. The CDR3 sequence is 13 residues long. Germline loops: CDR1 LNHDA, CDR2 SQIVND (reference sequence). V was trimmed by 5 bases and J by 6 bases, leaving 13 bases between them. CDR3 loop: CASSPQTFSEAFF. The CDR3 nucleotides read TGTGCCAGTAGTCCCCAAACTTTTTCTGAAGCTTTCTTT.

The chain combines TRBV18 with TRBJ2-1; D not certain. Trimming shortened V by 6 bases and J by 5 bases, and 17 bases separated the two germline ends. The V gene's germline CDR1 is KGHSH and CDR2 LQKENI. This CDR3 spans 15 amino acids. The CDR3 nucleotides are TGTGCCAGCTCTCCTGCACGGTCCGGCGACAATGAGCAGTTCTTC. Residues: CASSPARSGDNEQFF.